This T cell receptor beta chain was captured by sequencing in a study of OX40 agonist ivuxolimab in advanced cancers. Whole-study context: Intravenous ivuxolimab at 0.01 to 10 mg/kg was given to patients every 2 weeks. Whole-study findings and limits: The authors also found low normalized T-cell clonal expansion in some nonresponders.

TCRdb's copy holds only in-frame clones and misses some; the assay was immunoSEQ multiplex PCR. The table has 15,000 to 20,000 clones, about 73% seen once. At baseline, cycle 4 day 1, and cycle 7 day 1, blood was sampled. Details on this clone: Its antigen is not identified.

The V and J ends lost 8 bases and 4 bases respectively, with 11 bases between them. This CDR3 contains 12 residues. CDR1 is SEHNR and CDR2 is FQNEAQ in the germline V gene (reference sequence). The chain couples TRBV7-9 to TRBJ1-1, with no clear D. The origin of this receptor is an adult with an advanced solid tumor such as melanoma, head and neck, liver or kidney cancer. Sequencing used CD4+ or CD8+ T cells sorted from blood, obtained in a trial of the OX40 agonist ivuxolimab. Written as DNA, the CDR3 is TGTGCCAGCGGACCTATGAGCACTGAAGCTTTCTTT. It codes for CASGPMSTEAFF.